These 17 T cell receptor beta chains were all obtained from the same sample, sequenced in a study of identical twins. MiXCR, applied by TCRdb to the 5' RACE reads, yields one record per CDR3 protein. This table holds hundreds of thousands of distinct CDR3 sequences, roughly 18% found once. The sample was also reused in another study, on T cells expressing NK-cell markers.

The sample consisted of PBMCs. The receptors derive from a woman aged 18-29 years in good health.

The sample holds one count of this clonotype. CDR3 nucleotide sequence: TGCAGCGTTGTAAAAGGGTCAGATACGCAGTATTTT. Amino acids: CSVVKGSDTQYF. V gene TRBV29-1 combines with J gene TRBJ2-3; no definite D call. V lost 4 bases and J lost 4, with 9 bases in between. The CDR3 loop spans 12 amino acids. Germline CDR1 is SQVTM and CDR2 is ANQGSEA.

This chain joins TRBV7-3 and TRBJ2-1; D may be TRBD1 or TRBD2 (5 bases each). Germline CDR1 SGHTA, CDR2 FQGTGA. V lost 2 bases and J lost 9, with 11 bases in between. The length of the CDR3 is 13 residues. CDR3 DNA sequence: TGTGCCAGCAGCTTAGTCGGGGCACGTGAGCAGTTCTTC. Amino acid sequence: CASSLVGAREQFF.

On this clonotype: Compared with germline, one end of the junction differs, possibly owing to a read error. The chain links TRBV7-9 to TRBJ2-2; no definite D call. The CDR3 contains 14 residues. The germline V gene encodes CDR1 SEHNR and CDR2 FQNEAQ (reference sequence). The CDR3 coding sequence is TGTGCCAGCAGCTTAATGGAGAACGCCGGGGAGCTGTTTTTT. Translating it yields CASSLMENAGELFF. The whole variable domain, remainder taken from reference TRBV7-9 and TRBJ2-2, is DTGVSQNPRHKITKRGQNVTFRCDPISEHNRLYWYRQTLGQGPEFLTYFQNEAQLEKSRLLSDRFSAERPKGSFSTLEIQRTEQGDSAMYLCASSLMENAGELFFGEGSRLTVL.

The chain uses TRBV5-6 and TRBJ2-7; 9 nucleotides match TRBD2. This CDR3 region has 21 residues. The ends lost 1 base at V and 3 bases at J; junction bases unmatched: 23. Germline loops: CDR1 SGHDT, CDR2 YYEEEE. The CDR3 reads CASSLQRSFVRGGMSSYEQYF. DNA of the CDR3: TGTGCCAGCAGCTTGCAAAGAAGCTTCGTGCGGGGGGGTATGAGTAGCTACGAGCAGTACTTC.

Only a few counts were recorded for this clonotype. The chain joins TRBV20-1 to TRBJ1-1; D remains unclear. Per germline, CDR1 DFQATT and CDR2 SNEGSKA (reference sequence). CDR3 length: 11 residues. Trimming left V 5 bases short and J 8 bases short, with 12 bases between. CDR3 region: CSAPLDSEAFF. The CDR3 DNA reads as TGCAGTGCTCCTCTAGACTCAGAAGCTTTCTTT.

This chain connects TRBV6-1 to TRBJ1-3; 10 nucleotides match TRBD1. This CDR3 has 16 residues. With V trimmed by 3 bases and J by 0 bases, 2 bases remained unmatched. CDR1 and CDR2 from the germline V gene are MNHNS and SASEGT. The CDR3 loop is CASSDDRGLSGNTIYF. In DNA form, the CDR3 reads TGTGCCAGCAGTGACGACAGGGGGCTCTCTGGAAACACCATATATTTT.

This clonotype has a handful of counts. V usage is TRBV12-3 or TRBV12-4 and J usage is TRBJ2-1; the D call may be TRBD1 or TRBD2 (5 bases each). CDR3 length equals 16 residues. Trimming took 6 bases from V and 0 from J, leaving 15 bases between them. This chain's CDR3 is CASSHWGSGSYNEQFF. CDR3 DNA sequence: TGTGCCAGCAGCCACTGGGGGTCGGGCTCCTACAATGAGCAGTTCTTC.

About this clonotype itself: A junction end diverges from the germline sequence, so it may reflect a read error. The chain joins TRBV12-3 or TRBV12-4 to TRBJ2-5; TRBD2 matches 11 bases. This CDR3 contains 14 residues. The DNA of the CDR3 is TGTGCCAGCAGTTTGGGCCTAGCGGGAGGTGCGCGGGACTTC. Translation gives CASSLGLAGGARDF.

This clonotype was counted only a few times. The CDR3 DNA reads TGCAGTGCTAGAGGGTTGACTAGCGGGAACAGTGAGCAGTTCTTC. Translated, it gives CSARGLTSGNSEQFF. The chain recombines TRBV20-1 with TRBJ2-1, with TRBD2 identical over 11 bases. CDR3 length equals 15 residues. Germline V gene data show CDR1 as DFQATT and CDR2 as SNEGSKA (reference sequence). Trimming took 1 base from V and 9 from J; bases not matched to a gene: 8.

This clonotype was seen a handful of times. The DNA for the CDR3 is TGTGCCAGCTCACCAGTTGGGGCCTACGAGCAGTACTTC. This codes for CASSPVGAYEQYF. This chain links TRBV7-9 with TRBJ2-7, with unresolved D. The CDR3 loop spans 13 amino acids. Germline values: CDR1 SEHNR, CDR2 FQNEAQ (reference sequence). V was cut by 8 bases and J by 2 bases, with 13 bases left in between.

This clonotype is a singleton in its sample. This chain links TRBV12-3 or TRBV12-4 with TRBJ2-3, with TRBD1 as a possible D gene (6 bases). This CDR3 is built from 15 residues. Trimming removed 3 bases at V and 4 bases at J, with 14 bases between. The CDR3 sequence: CASSLGHPPPDTQYF. The CDR3, as DNA: TGTGCCAGCAGTTTGGGACACCCACCCCCAGATACGCAGTATTTT.

The chain has TRBV18 and TRBJ2-1, with D possibly matching TRBD2 (5 bases). The CDR3 contains 15 residues. Per germline, CDR1 KGHSH and CDR2 LQKENI. V was cut by 2 bases and J by 3 bases, with 11 bases left in between. The CDR3 DNA follows: TGTGCCAGCTCACCAACGGGAATGGGCTACAATGAGCAGTTCTTC. Translated, it gives CASSPTGMGYNEQFF.

The chain uses TRBV4-3 and TRBJ2-7; maybe TRBD1 (6 bases). V gave up 0 bases and J gave up 2 bases, with 17 bases separating them. The germline gives CDR1 LGHNA, CDR2 YSLEER. This CDR3 has 17 amino acids. Here the CDR3 reads CASSQEGFGDRTYEQYF. The CDR3 DNA sequence: TGCGCCAGCAGCCAAGAAGGGTTTGGAGACAGGACCTACGAGCAGTACTTC.

J is TRBJ2-7 and V is TRBV11-2, with 11 nucleotides matching TRBD2. V lost 5 bases to trimming and J lost 1 base; unmatched junction nucleotides: 16. Germline CDR1 is SGHAT and CDR2 is FQNNGV. This CDR3 has 19 residues. This CDR3 reads CASSTWTSGPSSGSYEQYF. CDR3 DNA: TGTGCCAGCAGCACGTGGACTAGCGGGCCTTCTTCGGGGTCCTACGAGCAGTACTTC.

V gene TRBV6-2 or TRBV6-3 combines with J gene TRBJ2-5, with D uncertain. Trimming stripped 6 bases from V and 1 base from J, with 6 bases between. Germline assignment: CDR1 MNHEY and CDR2 SVGEGT. CDR3 size: 12 residues. DNA of the CDR3: TGTGCCAGCAGGGCACCCCAAGAGACCCAGTACTTC. Its protein is CASRAPQETQYF.

The chain joins TRBV11-3 to TRBJ2-1, with 8 nucleotides matching TRBD2. Per germline, CDR1 SGHNT and CDR2 YENEEA. This CDR3 comprises 17 residues. V lost 1 base, J lost 3 bases, and 8 bases stayed unmatched. CDR3 DNA sequence: TGTGCCAGCAGCTTAGGTGGTTCGGGACTAGTCTACAATGAGCAGTTCTTC. Amino acid sequence: CASSLGGSGLVYNEQFF.

The chain uses TRBV6-2 or TRBV6-3 and TRBJ2-1, with TRBD2 matching over 11 bases. V lost 7 bases, J lost 5 bases, and 4 bases stayed unmatched. The CDR3 is 14 amino acids. Per germline, CDR1 MNHEY and CDR2 SVGEGT. CDR3 sequence: CASTGTSGNNEQFF. The CDR3 region has the DNA TGTGCCAGCACCGGGACTAGCGGAAACAATGAGCAGTTCTTC.